The clone carrying this TCR beta chain appeared a single time. The data stem from a study of blood T cell repertoires in COVID-19. Trimming took 7 bases from V and 2 from J; bases not matched to a gene: 6. Germline V gives CDR1 MNHEY, CDR2 SMNVEV (reference sequence). The CDR3 consists of 15 residues. The data were produced by immunoSEQ multiplex PCR, yet TCRdb's version contains in-frame clones alone and is incomplete. The sample contains 150,000 or so clones, 75% to 90% of which appear only once. Clinical history as reported by participants underpinned cohort assignment. Sequenced material: PBMCs or T cells enriched from blood (not recorded which). The clonotype was recovered from an older woman who had recovered from COVID-19. The chain is built from TRBV27 and TRBJ2-3, with 10 bases fitting TRBD2. CDR3 sequence reads: CASTILAGNTDTQYF. Here the CDR3 DNA reads TGTGCCAGCACCATACTAGCGGGGAACACAGATACGCAGTATTTT.